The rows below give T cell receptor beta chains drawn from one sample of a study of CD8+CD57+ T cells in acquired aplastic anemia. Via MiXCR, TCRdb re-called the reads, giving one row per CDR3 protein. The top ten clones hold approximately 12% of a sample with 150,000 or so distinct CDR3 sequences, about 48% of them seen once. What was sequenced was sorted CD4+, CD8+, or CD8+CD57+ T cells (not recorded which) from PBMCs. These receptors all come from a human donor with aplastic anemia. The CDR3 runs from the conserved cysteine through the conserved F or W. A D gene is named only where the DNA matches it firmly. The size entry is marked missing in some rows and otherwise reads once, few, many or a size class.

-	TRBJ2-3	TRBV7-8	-	CASSLVGGTPSTDTQYF	TGTGCCAGCAGCTTAGTTGGGGGGACCCCAAGCACAGATACGCAGTATTTT
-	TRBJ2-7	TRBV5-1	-	CASSFLVGVGYEQYF	TGCGCCAGCAGCTTCCTCGTGGGGGTGGGTTACGAGCAGTACTTC
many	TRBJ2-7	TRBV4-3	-	CASSQGPPGFSYEQYF	TGCGCCAGCAGCCAAGGTCCCCCAGGGTTCTCCTACGAGCAGTACTTC
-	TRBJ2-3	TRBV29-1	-	CSVEGQSTDTQYF	TGCAGCGTTGAAGGGCAGAGCACAGATACGCAGTATTTT
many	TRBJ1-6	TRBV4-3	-	CASSQGPPGDALHF	TGCGCCAGCAGCCAAGGACCGCCGGGAGATGCCCTCCACTTT
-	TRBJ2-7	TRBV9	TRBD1	CASSAGQGIYEQYF	TGTGCCAGCAGCGCTGGACAGGGTATTTACGAGCAGTACTTC
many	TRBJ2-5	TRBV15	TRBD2	CATSAKTSGGAMETQYF	TGTGCCACCAGCGCGAAGACTAGCGGGGGGGCCATGGAGACCCAGTACTTC
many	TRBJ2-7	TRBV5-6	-	CASSSSWGSYEQYF	TGTGCCAGCAGCTCCAGCTGGGGTAGCTACGAGCAGTACTTC
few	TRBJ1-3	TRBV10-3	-	CAISGTGSGNTIYF	TGTGCCATCAGTGGGACGGGCTCTGGAAACACCATATATTTT
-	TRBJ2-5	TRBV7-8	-	CASSFQFLETQYF	TGTGCCAGCAGCTTCCAATTTCTTGAGACCCAGTACTTC
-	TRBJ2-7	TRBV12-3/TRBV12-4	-	CASSPSHGQPEAEQYF	TGTGCCAGCAGTCCGTCCCACGGGCAGCCTGAGGCCGAGCAGTACTTC
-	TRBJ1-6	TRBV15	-	CATSRDPSSYNSPLHF	TGTGCCACCAGCAGAGACCCGAGCTCCTATAATTCACCCCTCCACTTT
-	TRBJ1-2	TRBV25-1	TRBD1	CASSGQGANYGYTF	TGTGCCAGCAGTGGACAGGGGGCTAACTATGGCTACACCTTC
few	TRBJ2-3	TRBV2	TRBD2	CASRELSGSTQYF	TGTGCCAGCAGGGAACTTAGCGGGAGTACGCAGTATTTT
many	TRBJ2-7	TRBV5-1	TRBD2	CASSLAGGAPYEQYF	TGCGCCAGCAGCTTGGCGGGGGGGGCCCCCTACGAGCAGTACTTC
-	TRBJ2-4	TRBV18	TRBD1	CASSPSRGQAKNIQYF	TGTGCCAGCTCACCATCGAGGGGGCAGGCCAAAAACATTCAGTACTTC
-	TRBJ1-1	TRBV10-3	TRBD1	CAISESGQGANPEAFF	TGTGCCATCAGTGAGTCTGGACAGGGGGCGAATCCTGAAGCTTTCTTT
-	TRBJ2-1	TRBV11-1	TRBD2	CASGISGGAGEQFF	TGTGCCAGCGGGATTAGCGGGGGGGCCGGAGAGCAGTTCTTC
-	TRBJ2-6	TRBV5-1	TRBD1	CASSLQGASSGANVLTF	TGCGCCAGCAGCTTACAGGGGGCAAGCTCTGGGGCCAACGTCCTGACTTTC
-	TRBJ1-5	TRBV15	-	CATSRDPGDGPQHF	TGTGCCACCAGCAGAGATCCCGGGGATGGGCCCCAGCATTTT
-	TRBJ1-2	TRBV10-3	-	CAISDKGYTF	TGTGCCATCAGTGACAAAGGCTACACCTTC
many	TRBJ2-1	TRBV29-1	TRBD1	CSVEGPGQKIYNEQFF	TGCAGCGTTGAAGGCCCGGGACAGAAGATATACAATGAGCAGTTCTTC
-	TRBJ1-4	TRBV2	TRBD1	CASSPGGTGHEKLFF	TGTGCCAGCAGCCCCGGGGGGACAGGTCATGAAAAACTGTTTTTT
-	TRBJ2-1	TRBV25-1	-	CASSEFYKTSDYNEQFF	TGTGCCAGCAGTGAATTTTACAAGACTAGTGACTACAATGAGCAGTTCTTC
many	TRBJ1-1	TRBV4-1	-	CASSQEGSITEAFF	TGCGCCAGCAGCCAAGAAGGCAGCATTACTGAAGCTTTCTTT
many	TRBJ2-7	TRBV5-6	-	CASSHNGPREQYF	TGTGCCAGCAGCCACAATGGACCGCGGGAGCAGTACTTC
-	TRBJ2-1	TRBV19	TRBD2	CASSRGGDNNEQFF	TGTGCCAGTAGTAGGGGGGGTGACAACAATGAGCAGTTCTTC
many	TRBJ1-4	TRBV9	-	CASSVDEGVGEKLFF	TGTGCCAGCAGCGTAGACGAGGGGGTCGGGGAAAAACTGTTTTTT
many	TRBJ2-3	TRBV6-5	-	CASSFGEADTQYF	TGTGCCAGCAGTTTTGGGGAGGCAGATACGCAGTATTTT
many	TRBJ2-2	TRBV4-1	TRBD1	CASSLRQGRTGELFF	TGCGCCAGCAGCCTTCGACAGGGACGGACCGGGGAGCTGTTTTTT